A single sample gave rise to the 21 T cell receptor beta chains below, sequenced in a study of blood T cell repertoires in COVID-19. Some clones are missing from TCRdb's copy, which holds only in-frame ones; the method was immunoSEQ multiplex PCR. The table includes around 150,000 clones, roughly 84% detected once. Sequencing was done on a sample of peripheral blood. These TCRs come from a man younger than 45 with COVID-19, enrolled during active disease.

This sequence joins TRBV6-5 and TRBJ1-3; tentative D call: TRBD1 (5 bases). The CDR3 covers 15 residues. Germline lookup yields CDR1 MNHEY and CDR2 SVGAGI. Trimming cost V 8 bases and J 4 bases, with 18 bases left between them. CDR3 amino acids: CASSNSRASGNTIYF. The DNA of the CDR3 is TGTGCCAGCTCGAACTCCAGGGCGTCGGGAAACACCATATATTTT.

This clone came up once. J is TRBJ2-7 and V is TRBV9, with D perhaps matching TRBD1 (5 bases). The CDR3 runs 12 residues. Germline-derived CDR1 and CDR2 are SGDLS and YYNGEE. The V end was cut by 7 bases, the J end by 3 bases, with 11 bases between. In DNA form, the CDR3 reads TGTGCCAGCGGTCCCCAGGGCTACGAGCAGTACTTC. This encodes CASGPQGYEQYF.

This chain uses TRBV20-1 with TRBJ1-4; TRBD1 might be the D (6 bases). The V and J ends lost 3 bases and 8 bases respectively, with 7 bases between them. This CDR3 is 11 amino acids long. The germline V gene has CDR1 DFQATT and CDR2 SNEGSKA (reference sequence). The chain's CDR3 is CSASRGEKLFF. CDR3 nucleotides: TGCAGTGCTAGTAGGGGGGAAAAACTGTTTTTT.

The rearrangement uses TRBV6-1 and TRBJ1-2, with TRBD1 as a possible D gene (6 bases). V lost 0 bases, J lost 4 bases, and 18 bases lay in between. Germline values: CDR1 MNHNS, CDR2 SASEGT. CDR3 length: 17 residues. CDR3 sequence: CASSEAFSRGSGYGYTF. The CDR3 nucleotides are TGTGCCAGCAGTGAAGCTTTCTCCAGGGGAAGCGGCTATGGCTACACCTTC.

V and J are TRBV19 and TRBJ2-7; D is ambiguous. V lost 3 bases and J 2 bases, leaving 8 bases between the germline ends. Germline V gene lookup returns CDR1 LNHDA and CDR2 SQIVND (reference sequence). The length of the CDR3 is 13 residues. In nucleotides, the CDR3 is TGTGCCAGTAGTATCAGGATACCCTACGAGCAGTACTTC. Amino acid sequence: CASSIRIPYEQYF. Supplemented by reference TRBV19 and TRBJ2-7, the full variable domain reads DGGITQSPKYLFRKEGQNVTLSCEQNLNHDAMYWYRQDPGQGLRLIYYSQIVNDFQKGDIAEGYSVSREKKESFPLTVTSAQKNPTAFYLCASSIRIPYEQYFGPGTRLTVT.

The rearrangement joins TRBV6-5 to TRBJ1-1; a possible D gene is TRBD1 (6 bases). Germline lookup yields CDR1 MNHEY and CDR2 SVGAGI. V shed 4 bases and J shed 2 bases, with 8 bases lying between them. This CDR3 spans 13 amino acids. The CDR3 sequence: CASSSRGNTEAFF. The CDR3 nucleotides are TGTGCCAGCAGTTCCAGGGGAAACACTGAAGCTTTCTTT.

The genes are TRBV19 and TRBJ2-2, with 9 bases fitting TRBD1. The trim removed 10 bases at V and 3 bases at J, leaving 6 bases unmatched. From germline, CDR1 is LNHDA and CDR2 SQIVND (reference sequence). The CDR3 is 14 amino acids. The chain's CDR3 is CATAGTGYTGELFF. Here the CDR3 DNA reads TGTGCCACCGCCGGGACAGGGTACACCGGGGAGCTGTTTTTT.

CDR3 in DNA: TGTGCCAGCAAGGATTTCGGAGATCAGCCCCAGCATTTT. It encodes CASKDFGDQPQHF. The chain recombines TRBV21-1 with TRBJ1-5. TRBV21-1 is designated a pseudogene. This CDR3 region has 13 residues.

The rearrangement joins TRBV15 to TRBJ1-3; 8 bases are a match to TRBD1. CDR1 and CDR2 (germline): LNHNV, YYDKDF (reference sequence). The CDR3 sequence is 15 residues long. V shed 4 bases and J 1 base; nucleotides not matched to a gene: 3. The CDR3 sequence: CATSKGQGSGNTIYF. CDR3 sequence (DNA): TGTGCCACCAGCAAAGGACAGGGATCTGGAAACACCATATATTTT.

On this clone: The same CDR3 also results from other DNA sequences found in this sample. The chain uses TRBV27 and TRBJ1-5; possible D gene TRBD1, 5 bases. Trimming stripped 2 bases from V and 1 base from J, with 6 bases between. Germline CDR1 and CDR2: MNHEY and SMNVEV (reference sequence). The length of the CDR3 is 14 residues. DNA of the CDR3: TGTGCCAGCAGTTTAGACAGAAGCAATCAGCCCCAGCATTTT. Translating it yields CASSLDRSNQPQHF.

The chain employs TRBV11-2 and TRBJ2-5, with TRBD2 matching 7 bases. This CDR3 spans 14 amino acids. V was clipped by 7 bases and J by 5 bases; unmatched bases: 10. Germline CDR1 SGHAT, CDR2 FQNNGV. The CDR3 here is CASTMTGGMETQYF. The CDR3 DNA is TGTGCCAGCACCATGACGGGGGGTATGGAGACCCAGTACTTC.

The chain has TRBV28 and TRBJ1-2, with 7 bases aligning to TRBD1. The CDR3 loop spans 13 amino acids. Germline assignment: CDR1 MDHEN and CDR2 SYDVKM. J gave up 4 bases and V 6 bases, and 5 bases lay outside the gene matches. The CDR3 DNA reads TGTGCCAGCAGCTCCCAGGGGGGCTATGGCTACACCTTC. This translates into CASSSQGGYGYTF.

The rearrangement uses TRBV6-5 and TRBJ2-1, with a weak D call TRBD1 (6 bases). Germline CDR1 and CDR2: MNHEY and SVGAGI. The ends were cut back, 0 bases at V and 5 bases at J, with 8 bases in the middle. The length of the CDR3 is 14 residues. The CDR3 region has the DNA TGTGCCAGCAGTTACTCAGGGGGTCACAATGAGCAGTTCTTC. Amino acid sequence: CASSYSGGHNEQFF.

The J gene is TRBJ1-4, the V gene TRBV15, with D maybe TRBD1 (5 bases). Germline V lookup: CDR1 LNHNV, CDR2 YYDKDF (reference sequence). This CDR3 is built from 14 residues. V lost 5 bases, J lost 7 bases, and 14 bases lay in between. The CDR3 nucleotides read TGTGCCACCAGCTGGTCGACGGGGGTTGAAAAACTGTTTTTT. It codes for CATSWSTGVEKLFF.

The chain carries TRBV19 and TRBJ2-6; 11 bases match TRBD1. CDR3 length: 15 residues. Germline assignment: CDR1 LNHDA and CDR2 SQIVND (reference sequence). The trim removed 9 bases at V and 3 bases at J, leaving 4 bases unmatched. CDR3 DNA: TGTGCCAGCATGGACAGGGGGCTTGGGGCCAACGTCCTGACTTTC. Translation: CASMDRGLGANVLTF. Full variable domain (remainder filled in from reference TRBV19 and TRBJ2-6): DGGITQSPKYLFRKEGQNVTLSCEQNLNHDAMYWYRQDPGQGLRLIYYSQIVNDFQKGDIAEGYSVSREKKESFPLTVTSAQKNPTAFYLCASMDRGLGANVLTFGAGSRLTVL.

The chain has TRBV10-3 and TRBJ2-7; 8 bases map to TRBD1. Germline CDR1 and CDR2: ENHRY and SYGVKD. Trimming at V came to 6 bases and at J to 2 bases, leaving 9 bases not matched to a gene. This CDR3 contains 15 residues. CDR3 sequence reads: CAISEEGTGTYEQYF. The CDR3 DNA is TGTGCCATCAGCGAGGAAGGGACAGGTACCTACGAGCAGTACTTC.

This chain connects TRBV19 to TRBJ2-3, with D unclear. Per germline, CDR1 LNHDA and CDR2 SQIVND (reference sequence). The CDR3 is 14 amino acids. V was clipped by 3 bases and J by 4 bases, with 11 bases between them. The CDR3 protein is CASSMIRGADTQYF. The CDR3 DNA reads TGTGCCAGTAGTATGATCCGCGGCGCAGATACGCAGTATTTT.

This clone was seen more than once but under ten times. The chain combines TRBV9 with TRBJ2-7, with 9 nucleotides matching TRBD1. Germline V gene sequence: CDR1 SGDLS, CDR2 YYNGEE. After removal of 4 bases from V and 2 bases from J, the junction contained 7 bases not matched to a gene. The CDR3 is made up of 15 amino acids. This CDR3 is CASSPGQGIPYEQYF. CDR3 bases: TGTGCCAGCAGCCCCGGACAGGGGATCCCCTACGAGCAGTACTTC.

The chain joins TRBV4-1 to TRBJ2-3; D is possibly TRBD1 (6 bases). The CDR3 runs 13 residues. The germline gives CDR1 MGHRA, CDR2 YSYEKL. Trimming took off 6 bases at V and 4 bases at J, with 11 bases between the two ends. The CDR3: CASSQDRSDTQYF. In DNA form, the CDR3 reads TGCGCCAGCAGTCAGGACAGATCAGATACGCAGTATTTT.

The gene calls are TRBV10-1 and TRBJ1-1, with D unresolved. The CDR3 runs 13 residues. Per germline, CDR1 WNHNN and CDR2 SYGVQD (reference sequence). V was clipped by 8 bases and J by 0 bases, with 10 bases between them. Here the CDR3 reads CASRREMNTEAFF. The CDR3 bases are TGCGCCAGCCGGCGGGAGATGAACACTGAAGCTTTCTTT.

This clone has just one count. The chain links TRBV21-1 to TRBJ2-7; the table gives TRBD1 as D, unverified against the DNA. TRBV21-1 is a pseudogene. CDR3 size: 15 residues. This chain's CDR3 is CASSNGETGSREQYF. CDR3 nucleotides: TGTGCCAGCAGCAATGGGGAGACAGGGTCCCGCGAGCAGTACTTC.